A selection of T cell receptor beta chains follows, all from one sample in a study of T-cell reconstitution after alpha-beta-depleted transplantation in children. TCRdb reprocessed the PCR reads via MiXCR and lists one record per CDR3 protein. The data show about 290,000 distinct CDR3 sequences, about 9.5% seen once. Sequenced here: PBMCs, sampled before TCRalphabeta/CD19-depleted stem cell transplant. The receptors were sampled from a boy under two years old with acute myeloid leukemia, due to receive a stem cell transplant. Both conserved end residues are part of each CDR3. The D gene is left open where the match is weak. Rows give clone size only sometimes, using once, few, many, or a class for an expanded clone.

v_gene: TRBV5-1
j_gene: TRBJ2-7
d_gene: TRBD2
abundance: many
CDR3aa: CASSHPPAGGQNEQYF
CDR3nt: TGCGCCAGCAGCCACCCCCCAGCGGGAGGACAGAACGAGCAGTACTTC

v_gene: TRBV5-1
j_gene: TRBJ2-1
d_gene: -
abundance: many
CDR3aa: CASSRGPLNEQFF
CDR3nt: TGCGCCAGCAGCCGGGGACCGTTGAATGAGCAGTTCTTC

v_gene: TRBV12-3/TRBV12-4
j_gene: TRBJ2-5
d_gene: TRBD2
abundance: many
CDR3aa: CASSPVRDGGSQYF
CDR3nt: TGTGCCAGCAGTCCCGTCCGAGACGGGGGGTCCCAGTACTTC

v_gene: TRBV4-3
j_gene: TRBJ2-7
d_gene: -
abundance: many
CDR3aa: CASSQGSGQFSYEQYF
CDR3nt: TGCGCCAGCAGCCAAGGGTCAGGACAGTTCTCCTACGAGCAGTACTTC

v_gene: TRBV12-3/TRBV12-4
j_gene: TRBJ2-1
d_gene: TRBD2
abundance: -
CDR3aa: CASSLLRGGGNEQFF
CDR3nt: TGTGCCAGCAGTTTACTGCGGGGGGGGGGAAATGAGCAGTTCTTC

v_gene: TRBV24-1
j_gene: TRBJ2-3
d_gene: -
abundance: -
CDR3aa: CATSVRTDTQYF
CDR3nt: TGTGCCACCAGTGTGAGGACAGATACGCAGTATTTT

v_gene: TRBV12-3/TRBV12-4
j_gene: TRBJ2-1
d_gene: -
abundance: many
CDR3aa: CASSFGQPLPNNEQFF
CDR3nt: TGTGCCAGCAGTTTCGGGCAGCCGTTACCCAACAATGAGCAGTTCTTC

v_gene: TRBV29-1
j_gene: TRBJ2-5
d_gene: TRBD2
abundance: many
CDR3aa: CSVGAVTSGRGGDEGETQYF
CDR3nt: TGCAGCGTGGGGGCGGTCACTAGCGGGAGAGGAGGGGATGAGGGCGAGACCCAGTACTTC

v_gene: TRBV20-1
j_gene: TRBJ1-2
d_gene: -
abundance: many
CDR3aa: CSARATDDLGGYGYTF
CDR3nt: TGCAGTGCTAGAGCCACGGACGACCTCGGCGGCTATGGCTACACCTTC

v_gene: TRBV7-3
j_gene: TRBJ2-3
d_gene: TRBD2
abundance: many
CDR3aa: CASSRTSGIASTDTQYF
CDR3nt: TGTGCCAGCAGCCGGACTAGCGGGATCGCTAGCACAGATACGCAGTATTTT

v_gene: TRBV12-3/TRBV12-4
j_gene: TRBJ2-7
d_gene: -
abundance: -
CDR3aa: CASSSLGTMSSYEQYF
CDR3nt: TGTGCCAGCAGTTCACTCGGCACTATGAGCTCCTACGAGCAGTACTTC